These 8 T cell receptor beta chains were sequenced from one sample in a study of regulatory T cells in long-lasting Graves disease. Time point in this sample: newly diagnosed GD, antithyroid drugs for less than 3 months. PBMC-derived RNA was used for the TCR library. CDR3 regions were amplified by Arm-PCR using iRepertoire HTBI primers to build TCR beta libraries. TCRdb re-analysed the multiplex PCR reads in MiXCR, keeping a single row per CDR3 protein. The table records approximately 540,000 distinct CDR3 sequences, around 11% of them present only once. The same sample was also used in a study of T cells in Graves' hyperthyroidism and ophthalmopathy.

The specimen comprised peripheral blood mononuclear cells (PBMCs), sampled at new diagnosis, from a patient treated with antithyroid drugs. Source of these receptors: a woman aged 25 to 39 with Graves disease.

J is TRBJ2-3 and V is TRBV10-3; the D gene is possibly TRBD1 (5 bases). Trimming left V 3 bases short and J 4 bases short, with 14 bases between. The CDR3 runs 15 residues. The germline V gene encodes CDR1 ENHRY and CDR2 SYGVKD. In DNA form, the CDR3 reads TGTGCCATCAGTGATGGCGTCAGGGTTTCAGATACGCAGTATTTT. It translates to CAISDGVRVSDTQYF.

CDR3 sequence reads: CASSQDSLRRGKYF. The CDR3 region has the DNA TGTGCCAGCAGCCAAGATTCGCTACGGCGGGGGAAATACTTC. The chain uses TRBV14 and TRBJ2-7, with TRBD2 matching over 7 bases. CDR1 and CDR2 (germline): SGHDN, FVKESK. Trimming took 0 bases from V and 13 from J; bases not matched to a gene: 12. The CDR3 spans 14 residues.

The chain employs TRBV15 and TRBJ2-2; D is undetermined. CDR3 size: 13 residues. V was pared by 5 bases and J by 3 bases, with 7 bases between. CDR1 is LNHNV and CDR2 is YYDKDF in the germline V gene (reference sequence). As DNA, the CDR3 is TGTGCCACCAGCCCTCAAGACACCGGGGAGCTGTTTTTT. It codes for CATSPQDTGELFF.

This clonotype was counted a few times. The CDR3 here is CATQSRSYNSPLHF. DNA of the CDR3: TGTGCCACCCAAAGTCGCTCCTATAATTCACCCCTCCACTTT. The rearrangement links TRBV6-1 to TRBJ1-6; D gene uncertain. Trimming stripped 10 bases from V and 0 bases from J, with 10 bases between. This CDR3 region has 14 residues. Germline-derived CDR1 and CDR2 are MNHNS and SASEGT.

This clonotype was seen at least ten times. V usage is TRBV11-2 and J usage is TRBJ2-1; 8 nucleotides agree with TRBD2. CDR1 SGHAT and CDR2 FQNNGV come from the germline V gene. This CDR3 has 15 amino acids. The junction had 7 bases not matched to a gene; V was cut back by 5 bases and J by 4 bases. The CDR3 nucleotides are TGTGCCAGCAGCGTAACGGGAGGGCAGTACAATGAGCAGTTCTTC. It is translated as CASSVTGGQYNEQFF. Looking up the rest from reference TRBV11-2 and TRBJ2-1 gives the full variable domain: EAGVAQSPRYKIIEKRQSVAFWCNPISGHATLYWYQQILGQGPKLLIQFQNNGVVDDSQLPKDRFSAERLKGVDSTLKIQPAKLEDSAVYLCASSVTGGQYNEQFFGPGTRLTVL.

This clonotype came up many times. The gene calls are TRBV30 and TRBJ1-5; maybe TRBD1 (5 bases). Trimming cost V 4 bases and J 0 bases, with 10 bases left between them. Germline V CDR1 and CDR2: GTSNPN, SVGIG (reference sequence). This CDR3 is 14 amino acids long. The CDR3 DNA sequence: TGTGCCTGGACGCGACAGTATAGCAATCAGCCCCAGCATTTT. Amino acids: CAWTRQYSNQPQHF.

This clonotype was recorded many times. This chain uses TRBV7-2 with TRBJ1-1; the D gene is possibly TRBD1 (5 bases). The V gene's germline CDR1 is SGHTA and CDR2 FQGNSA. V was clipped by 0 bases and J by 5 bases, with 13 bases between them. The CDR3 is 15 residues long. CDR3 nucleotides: TGTGCCAGCAGCTTAGCCGACAACGGGGGGACTGAAGCTTTCTTT. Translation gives CASSLADNGGTEAFF.

The CDR3 bases are TGTGCCAGCAGCTTTGTCGCCCACGAGCAGTACTTC. Translating gives CASSFVAHEQYF. The chain employs TRBV7-9 and TRBJ2-7; D is unresolved. V was pared by 3 bases and J by 5 bases, with 8 bases between. The germline V gene has CDR1 SEHNR and CDR2 FQNEAQ (reference sequence). CDR3 size: 12 residues.